These 3 T cell receptor beta chains were all obtained from the same sample, sequenced in a study of OX40 agonist ivuxolimab in advanced cancers. The assay was immunoSEQ multiplex PCR, and TCRdb's table has in-frame clones only and misses some. Here the sample spans about 40,000 clones, about 87% being singletons. This specimen was CD4+ or CD8+ T cells sorted from blood, taken in a trial of the OX40 agonist ivuxolimab. These receptor sequences come from an adult with an advanced solid tumor such as melanoma, head and neck, liver or kidney cancer.

This chain joins TRBV10-3 and TRBJ1-2; D is possibly TRBD1 (5 bases). The CDR3 runs to 15 residues. CDR1 is ENHRY and CDR2 is SYGVKD in the germline V gene. Trimming stripped 2 bases from V and 4 bases from J, with 14 bases between. CDR3 region: CAISEGDSGLYGYTF. The CDR3 coding sequence is TGTGCCATCAGTGAGGGAGACAGCGGCCTCTATGGCTACACCTTC.

J is TRBJ1-1 and V is TRBV28, with D uncertain. The CDR3 loop spans 13 amino acids. Per the germline V gene, CDR1 is MDHEN and CDR2 is SYDVKM. V lost 6 bases to trimming and J lost 5 bases, with 13 bases between them. This CDR3 is CASSYLDGTEAFF. DNA of the CDR3: TGTGCCAGCAGCTACCTGGATGGAACTGAAGCTTTCTTT.

This clone was seen a handful of times. This chain uses TRBV2 with TRBJ2-7; TRBD2 matches 14 bases. CDR1 is SNHLY and CDR2 is FYNNEI in the germline V gene. J lost 0 bases, V lost 7 bases, and 11 bases had no gene match. CDR3 length: 18 amino acids. As DNA, the CDR3 is TGTGCCAGCAACTCCGGGACTAGCGGGAGATTGGGCTCCTACGAGCAGTACTTC. Its protein is CASNSGTSGRLGSYEQYF.